This T cell receptor (beta chain) came from a study of post-analysis software for immune sequencing data (dated by TCRdb to the mid-2010s). General notes on the study: Recorded disease courses included relapsing-remitting, secondary progressive and progressive-relapsing multiple sclerosis, with some patients lacking subtype annotation. The patient repertoires were set against about 12 previously published healthy control repertoires from donors whose ages ranged from roughly 6 to 26 years. A subset of samples was prepared in parallel using single-end sample barcoding, then pooled and co-amplified after Illumina adapter ligation.

Broad study findings and their caveats: The multiple sclerosis patient group was slightly younger than the control group. Significantly higher frequencies in patients than in controls were found for about 5 TRBV segments, including TRBV5-6, TRBV5-1 and TRBV20-1. Direct clustering with F measure revealed strong co-clustering of samples prepared in the same batch, which led to a batch-effect correction. Normalized Chao1 diversity was significantly lower in multiple sclerosis patients than controls, suggesting substantial peripheral T-cell clonal expansion.

The germline ends are 7 bases apart after V is trimmed by 7 bases and J by 0 bases. Including cysteine and phenylalanine, the CDR3 has 12 amino acids. The DNA shown is the 36-base CDR3, in frame from base 1. In the germline V gene, CDR1 corresponds to ENHRY and CDR2 to SYGVKD. To demonstrate the VDJtools post-analysis software, TCR beta repertoires were profiled from the peripheral blood of more than ten young patients with multiple sclerosis. The multiple sclerosis patients were children and adolescents ranging in age from roughly 6 to 16 years. With regard to this clonotype: Its antigen specificity is not known. No base quality values were provided; no much bigger clone lies one nucleotide off.

The protocol used for the library was PCR. TCRdb records Illumina HiSeq 2500 as the sequencer. To reduce PCR and sequencing biases, unique molecular identifiers were incorporated into the TCR beta cDNA libraries. About 500,000 cDNA molecules were obtained per 1 to 10 million input T cells, so each molecule approximated one T cell. The patient libraries were prepared and sequenced using the same protocol as the earlier healthy control dataset. Within a given batch, samples were prepared together, multiplexed and sequenced on the same HiSeq lane. Concerning the study's data processing: MIGEC handled the raw barcoded reads, throwing out single-read molecular identifier groups before consensus assembly and CDR3 extraction. VDJtools was used for post-analysis of the clonotype tables, and diversity was normalized by down-sampling every dataset to the size of the smallest sample. In repertoire overlap clustering, CDR3 amino acid sequences, but not nucleotide sequences, were matched to correct batch-related cross-sample contamination. In TCRdb, the public reads were trimmed at Q25 with fastp and aligned with MiXCR, with productive beta chains retained. Duplicate CDR3 protein sequences are folded into a single record with the most common DNA and genes. None of the V and J calls come from the authors' own analysis; TCRdb made them. The sample table records a few hundred thousand distinct CDR3 sequences; around 36% of these occur just once. The biggest ten clones account for 4.5% to 7.5% of the sample.

The sequencing input was blood. The source is a girl aged 2 to 17 with multiple sclerosis. The sequence joins TRBV10-3 to TRBJ2-7; no D gene is confidently identified. In nucleotides, the sequence is TGTGCCATCAAGGCGGACTCCTACGAGCAGTACTTC. Its protein is CAIKADSYEQYF.